This T cell receptor beta chain was sequenced for a study of blood T cell repertoires in COVID-19. In the study overall: From the United States, Italy and Spain came samples of acute and convalescent COVID-19. Sources were T cells, B-cell-depleted T cells, or PBMCs; the material itself was cDNA or gDNA.

In the original analysis: The assay estimated nucleated cells by amplifying reference gene primers. The assay was immunoSEQ multiplex PCR, and TCRdb's table has in-frame clones only and misses some. V, J and clone size were drawn from that table, and D and trimming were deduced from the DNA. The sample lists a few hundred thousand clones; 86% were seen once. Enrollment of patients from Seattle took place during active infection, with longitudinal follow-up. The CDR3 length is 13 residues. Germline lookup yields CDR1 KGHSH and CDR2 LQKENI. V lost 2 bases, J lost 5 bases, and 9 bases lay in between. The chain uses TRBV18 and TRBJ2-5, with D tentatively TRBD1 (6 bases). Sequencing input: peripheral blood. This clonotype was sampled from a woman aged 70-85 years with COVID-19, enrolled during active disease. The CDR3 region is CASSPGGWETQYF. The CDR3 nucleotides read TGTGCCAGCTCACCAGGGGGCTGGGAGACCCAGTACTTC.